Here is one T cell receptor beta chain with its context. The antigen remains undetermined. This record belongs to a study of identical twins. Whole-study results and caveats: Compared with models, monozygotic twins showed more out-of-frame TCR alpha sharing.

MiXCR, run by TCRdb on the 5' RACE reads, gives a single entry per CDR3 protein. The data show some 190,000 distinct CDR3 sequences, 15% to 20% seen once. From germline, CDR1 is MNHNS and CDR2 SASEGT. V was clipped by 7 bases and J by 6 bases, with 16 bases between them. This CDR3 is 14 amino acids long. These same data were also listed under a study on T cells expressing NK-cell markers. That report notes: Of the CD8+ T cell pool in several donors, roughly 1.0-7.5% was accounted for by dominant NKG2C+ clonotypes. These clonotypes, the leaders elsewhere, also led the CD3+CD56-NKG2C+ fraction in four donors.

Material for sequencing was CD8+ T cells sorted from blood. The chain has TRBV6-1 and TRBJ2-1, with TRBD2 as a possible D gene (5 bases). The receptor was derived from a woman aged 18-30 years in good health. CDR3 amino acids: CASTVSGAANEQFF. The CDR3 bases are TGTGCCAGCACTGTAAGCGGCGCCGCCAATGAGCAGTTCTTC.